This T cell receptor beta chain was captured by sequencing in a study of vaccination and CD4 T cells after COVID-19. The Oncomine TCR Beta short-read assay was what sequenced the DNA obtained from cultured CD4+ T cells. TCRdb used MiXCR to reprocess the PCR reads, holding one entry per CDR3 protein. The sample lists roughly 18,000 distinct CDR3 sequences; approximately 78% were seen once. The sample holds one count of this clonotype. Its target is not known. V lost 6 bases and J lost 8, with 13 bases in between. The CDR3 runs to 11 residues. Germline lookup yields CDR1 SQVTM and CDR2 ANQGSEA. Treatment defined: 10-day PBMC culture with coronavirus spike peptide pools or control peptides (ViraFEST assay).

Sequenced here: CD4+ T cells from blood, cultured in vitro, sampled after SARS-CoV-2 vaccination. This clonotype originated in a human donor who received a COVID-19 vaccine. The chain uses TRBV29-1 and TRBJ1-2, with D hard to call. The CDR3 reads CSVRGTEGYTF. CDR3 in DNA: TGCAGCGTGAGAGGCACGGAGGGCTACACCTTC.